The present entry profiles one TCR beta chain with its context. Some clones are missing from TCRdb's copy, which holds only in-frame ones; the method was immunoSEQ multiplex PCR. This sample yields about 39,000 clones, of which about 94% are seen a single time; approximately 0.36% belongs to the top ten. Unmatched junction bases numbered 8, after V lost 4 bases and J lost 3 bases. The CDR3 totals 16 residues. Germline V gene lookup returns CDR1 SEHNR and CDR2 FQNEAQ (reference sequence). The sample comes from a study of T cell changes during pregnancy in multiple sclerosis. The clonotype originates from a female donor with multiple sclerosis, enrolled in a pregnancy study. V usage is TRBV7-9 and J usage is TRBJ1-2, with TRBD1 matching 10 bases. Sequencing used CD4+ T cells from peripheral blood mononuclear cells, obtained after pregnancy. The CDR3 nucleotides read TGTGCCAGCAGCTCCCGGGACAGGGGATTCGACTATGGCTACACCTTC. It codes for CASSSRDRGFDYGYTF.